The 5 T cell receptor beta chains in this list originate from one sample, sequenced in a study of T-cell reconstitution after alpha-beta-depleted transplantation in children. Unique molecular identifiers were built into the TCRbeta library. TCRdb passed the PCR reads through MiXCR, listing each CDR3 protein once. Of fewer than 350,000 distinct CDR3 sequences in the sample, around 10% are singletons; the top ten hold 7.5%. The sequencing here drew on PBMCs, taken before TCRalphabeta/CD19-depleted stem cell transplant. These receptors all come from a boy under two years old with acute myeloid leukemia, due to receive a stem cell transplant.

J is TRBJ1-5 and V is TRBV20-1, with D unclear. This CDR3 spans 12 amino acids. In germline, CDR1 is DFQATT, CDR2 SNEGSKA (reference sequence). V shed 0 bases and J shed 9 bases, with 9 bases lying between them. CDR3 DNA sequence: TGCAGTGCTAGAGAATATCAGGCGCCCCAGCATTTT. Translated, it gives CSAREYQAPQHF.

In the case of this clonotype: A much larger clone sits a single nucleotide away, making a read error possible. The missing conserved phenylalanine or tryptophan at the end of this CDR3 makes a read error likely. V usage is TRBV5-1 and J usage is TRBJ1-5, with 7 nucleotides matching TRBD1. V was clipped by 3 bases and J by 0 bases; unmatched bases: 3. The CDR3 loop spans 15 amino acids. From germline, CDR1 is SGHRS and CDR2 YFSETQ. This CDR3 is CASSCGQDSNQPQHL. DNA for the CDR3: TGCGCCAGCAGCTGTGGACAGGATAGCAATCAGCCCCAGCATCTT.

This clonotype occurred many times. CDR3 protein: CASSRGLAGGTYNEQFF. The CDR3 nucleotides are TGCGCCAGCAGCCGGGGACTAGCGGGAGGGACCTACAATGAGCAGTTCTTC. This chain links TRBV5-1 with TRBJ2-1; 16 bases align to TRBD2. CDR3 length: 17 residues. Unmatched junction bases numbered 3, after V lost 4 bases and J lost 2 bases. Germline loops: CDR1 SGHRS, CDR2 YFSETQ.

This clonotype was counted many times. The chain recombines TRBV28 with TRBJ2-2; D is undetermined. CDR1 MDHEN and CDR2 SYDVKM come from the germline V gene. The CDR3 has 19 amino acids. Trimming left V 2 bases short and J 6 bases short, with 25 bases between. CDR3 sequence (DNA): TGTGCCAGCAGTTTAATGATGCCCAAGGGCGGTCAAGTACCCGGGGAGCTGTTTTTT. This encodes CASSLMMPKGGQVPGELFF.

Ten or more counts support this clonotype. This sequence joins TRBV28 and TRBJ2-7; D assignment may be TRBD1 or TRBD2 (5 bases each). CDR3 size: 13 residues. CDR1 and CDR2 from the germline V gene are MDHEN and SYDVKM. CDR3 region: CAARGTTSREQYF. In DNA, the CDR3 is TGTGCTGCCCGAGGGACCACTTCTCGGGAGCAGTACTTC.